This TCR beta chain comes out of a study of CD8 T cells in ankylosing spondylitis. Study-wide findings and caveats: Reportedly, matched ankylosing spondylitis synovial fluid was significantly enriched for disease-linked clones.

TCR beta libraries were made by quantitative 5'-RACE with molecular barcodes. TCRdb re-derived calls from the 5' RACE reads in MiXCR, one entry per CDR3 protein. The top ten clones hold about 9.4% of a sample with 8,000 to 9,000 distinct CDR3 sequences, about 3.9% of them seen once. The CDR3 spans 16 residues. In germline, CDR1 is SGDLS, CDR2 YYNGEE. V lost 3 bases and J lost 3; bases outside the gene matches: 10. This clonotype was detected ten times or more. Its antigen is unknown. The source material was blood, either unsorted or a sorted T cell fraction (not recorded which). V is TRBV9 and J is TRBJ2-3; 7 bases agree with TRBD1. This clonotype was obtained from a female donor with ankylosing spondylitis or in good health (not recorded which). The CDR3 region has the DNA TGTGCCAGCAGCGGTCACGGGACAGCTCTAACAGATACGCAGTATTTT. It yields the protein CASSGHGTALTDTQYF. The full variable domain, in which reference TRBV9 and TRBJ2-3 provide the parts outside the CDR3, is DSGVTQTPKHLITATGQRVTLRCSPRSGDLSVYWYQQSLDQGLQFLIQYYNGEERAKGNILERFSAQQFPDLHSELNLSSLELGDSALYFCASSGHGTALTDTQYFGPGTRLTVL.